This TCR beta chain was sequenced in a study of blood T cell repertoires in COVID-19. Whole-study context: Researchers got acute and convalescent COVID-19 samples from the United States, Italy and Spain.

The CDR3 runs to 14 residues. V dropped 3 bases and J dropped 12; count of bases not matched to a gene: 12. The germline CDR1 and CDR2 sequences are GTSNPN and SVGIG (reference sequence). Authors' data handling: Amplification of reference gene primers provided the estimated nucleated cell counts. Profiled with immunoSEQ multiplex PCR; TCRdb holds only in-frame clones, not every one. V and J calls and clone size are as listed in that table; D and trimming were resolved from the DNA. The data hold around 220,000 clones, with about 90% observed a single time. Sequencing was done on a sample of PBMCs or T cells enriched from blood (not recorded which). V gene TRBV30 combines with J gene TRBJ2-1; 9 nucleotides align to TRBD2. The sequence derives from a man aged 25-40 years who had been exposed to COVID-19. The chain's CDR3 is CAWRIAGAPGVQFF. As DNA, the CDR3 is TGTGCCTGGAGGATAGCGGGGGCTCCGGGGGTGCAGTTCTTC.